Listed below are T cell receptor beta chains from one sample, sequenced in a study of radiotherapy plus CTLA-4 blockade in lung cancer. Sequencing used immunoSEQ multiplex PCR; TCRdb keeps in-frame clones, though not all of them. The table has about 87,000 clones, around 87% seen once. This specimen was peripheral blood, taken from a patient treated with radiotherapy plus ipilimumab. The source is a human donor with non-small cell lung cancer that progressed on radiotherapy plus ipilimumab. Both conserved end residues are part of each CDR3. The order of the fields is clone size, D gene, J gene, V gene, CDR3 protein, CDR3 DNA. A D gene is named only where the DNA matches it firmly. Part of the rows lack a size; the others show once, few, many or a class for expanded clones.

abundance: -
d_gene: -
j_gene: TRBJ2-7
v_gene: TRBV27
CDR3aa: CASSVIPLGVSRSEQYF
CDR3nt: TGTGCCAGCAGTGTCATCCCCCTTGGAGTATCAAGGTCCGAGCAGTACTTC

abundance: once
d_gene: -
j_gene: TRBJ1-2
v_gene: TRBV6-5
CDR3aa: CASSYSSIGYGYTF
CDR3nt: TGTGCCAGCAGTTACTCTTCGATCGGCTATGGCTACACCTTC

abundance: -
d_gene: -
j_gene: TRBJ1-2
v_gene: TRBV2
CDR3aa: CASSGMGWGPNDYGYTF
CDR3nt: TGTGCCAGCAGTGGGATGGGGTGGGGCCCCAACGACTATGGCTACACCTTC

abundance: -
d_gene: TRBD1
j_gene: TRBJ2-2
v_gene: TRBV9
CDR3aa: CASSVGDRGPGELFF
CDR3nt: TGTGCCAGCAGCGTAGGGGACAGGGGACCCGGGGAGCTGTTTTTT

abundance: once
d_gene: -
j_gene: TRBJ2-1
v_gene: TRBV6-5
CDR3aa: CASTGGGSNEQFF
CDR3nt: TGTGCCAGCACCGGGGGAGGATCCAATGAGCAGTTCTTC

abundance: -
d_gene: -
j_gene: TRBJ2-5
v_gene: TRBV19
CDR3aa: CASSPGRWGETQYF
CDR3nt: TGTGCCAGTAGTCCAGGACGGTGGGGAGAGACCCAGTACTTC

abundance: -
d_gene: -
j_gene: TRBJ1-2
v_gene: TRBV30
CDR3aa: CAWSVPGYRAAGYTF
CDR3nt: TGTGCCTGGAGTGTACCGGGCTATCGGGCGGCGGGCTACACCTTC

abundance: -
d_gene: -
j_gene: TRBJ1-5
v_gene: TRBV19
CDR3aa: CASKEQGHSNQPQHF
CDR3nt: TGTGCCAGTAAGGAACAGGGTCATAGCAATCAGCCCCAGCATTTT

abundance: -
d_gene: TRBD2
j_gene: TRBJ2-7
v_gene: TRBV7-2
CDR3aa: CASSLSASGRAGETYEQYF
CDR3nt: TGTGCCAGCAGCTTATCGGCCAGCGGGAGGGCCGGGGAGACCTACGAGCAGTACTTC

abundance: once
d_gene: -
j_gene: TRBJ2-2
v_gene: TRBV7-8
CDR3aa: CASRWGASVAGELFF
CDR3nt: TGTGCCAGCAGGTGGGGAGCCAGCGTAGCCGGGGAGCTGTTTTTT

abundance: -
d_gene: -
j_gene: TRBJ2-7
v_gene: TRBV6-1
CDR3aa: CASSELGGKRYEQYF
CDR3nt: TGTGCCAGCAGTGAATTGGGGGGCAAGCGGTACGAGCAGTACTTC

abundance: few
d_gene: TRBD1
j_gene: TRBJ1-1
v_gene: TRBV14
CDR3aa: CASSSHRGADTEAFF
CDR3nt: TGTGCCAGCAGCAGCCACAGGGGAGCTGACACTGAAGCTTTCTTT

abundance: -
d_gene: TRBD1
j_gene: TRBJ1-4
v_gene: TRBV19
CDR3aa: CAMYRGTNEKLFF
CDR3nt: TGTGCCATGTACAGGGGAACTAATGAAAAACTGTTTTTT

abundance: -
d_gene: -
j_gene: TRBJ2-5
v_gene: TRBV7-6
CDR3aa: CASSGGLGETQYF
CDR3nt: TGTGCCAGCAGCGGTGGACTGGGAGAGACCCAGTACTTC

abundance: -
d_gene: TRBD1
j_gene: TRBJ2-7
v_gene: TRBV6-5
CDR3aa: CASSTRDRGHYEQYF
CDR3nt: TGTGCCAGCAGTACCCGGGACAGGGGGCACTACGAGCAGTACTTC

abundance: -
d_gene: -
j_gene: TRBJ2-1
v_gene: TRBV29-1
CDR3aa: CSVSRQFNEQFF
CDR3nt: TGCAGCGTCTCCAGACAGTTCAATGAGCAGTTCTTC

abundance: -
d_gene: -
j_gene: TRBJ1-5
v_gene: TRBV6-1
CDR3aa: CASRAGSQPQHF
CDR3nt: TGTGCCAGCAGAGCCGGGAGTCAGCCCCAGCATTTT

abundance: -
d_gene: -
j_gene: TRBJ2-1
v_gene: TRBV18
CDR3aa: CASSPQGTPRYNEQFF
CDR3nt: TGTGCCAGCTCACCCCAGGGGACACCTCGTTACAATGAGCAGTTCTTC

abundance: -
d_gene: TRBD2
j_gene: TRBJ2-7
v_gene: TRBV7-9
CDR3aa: CASSLTSGRFEQYF
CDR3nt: TGTGCCAGCAGCTTAACTAGCGGGAGGTTCGAGCAGTACTTC

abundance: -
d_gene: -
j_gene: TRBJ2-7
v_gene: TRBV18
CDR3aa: CASSPLQTTIEQYF
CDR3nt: TGTGCCAGCTCACCACTACAGACTACGATTGAGCAGTACTTC

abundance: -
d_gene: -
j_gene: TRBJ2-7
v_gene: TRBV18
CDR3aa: CASSPPTRDGRGEQYF
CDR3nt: TGTGCCAGCTCACCACCCACCCGGGACGGTCGTGGCGAGCAGTACTTC

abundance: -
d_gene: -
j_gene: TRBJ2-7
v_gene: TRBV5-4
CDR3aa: CASSLDRAYEQYF
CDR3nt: TGTGCCAGCAGCTTGGACAGAGCCTACGAGCAGTACTTC

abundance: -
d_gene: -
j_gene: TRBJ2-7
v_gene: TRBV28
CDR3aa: CASSPDTGNEQYF
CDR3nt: TGTGCCAGCAGTCCGGATACAGGGAACGAGCAGTACTTC

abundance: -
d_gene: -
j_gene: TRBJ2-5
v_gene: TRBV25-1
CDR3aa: CASSEGARETQYF
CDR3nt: TGTGCCAGCAGTGAGGGGGCGCGGGAGACCCAGTACTTC

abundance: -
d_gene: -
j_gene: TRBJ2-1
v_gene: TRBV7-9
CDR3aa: CASSLGGSGSYNEQFF
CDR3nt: TGTGCCAGCAGCTTAGGGGGTAGCGGCTCCTACAATGAGCAGTTCTTC

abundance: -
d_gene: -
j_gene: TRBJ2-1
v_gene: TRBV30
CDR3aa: CAWSVDQSNEQFF
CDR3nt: TGTGCCTGGAGTGTCGACCAGTCCAATGAGCAGTTCTTC

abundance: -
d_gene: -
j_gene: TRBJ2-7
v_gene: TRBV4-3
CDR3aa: CASSQAALTDYEQYF
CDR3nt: TGCGCCAGCAGCCAAGCCGCCCTCACAGACTACGAGCAGTACTTC

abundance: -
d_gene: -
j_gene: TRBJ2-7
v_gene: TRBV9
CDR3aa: CASSVGQSSYEQYF
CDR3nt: TGTGCCAGCAGCGTAGGACAGAGCTCCTACGAGCAGTACTTC

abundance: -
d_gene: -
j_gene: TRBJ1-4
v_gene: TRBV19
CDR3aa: CASSIDAGGLFF
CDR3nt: TGTGCCAGTAGTATAGACGCCGGAGGACTGTTTTTT

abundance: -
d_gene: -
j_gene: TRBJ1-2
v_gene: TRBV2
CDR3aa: CASSVDGGGYGYTF
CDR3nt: TGTGCCAGCAGCGTCGATGGGGGCGGCTATGGCTACACCTTC

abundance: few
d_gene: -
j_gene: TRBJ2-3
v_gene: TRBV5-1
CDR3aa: CASSLDPGVRSTDTQYF
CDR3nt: TGCGCCAGCAGCTTGGATCCGGGGGTGCGATCCACAGATACGCAGTATTTT

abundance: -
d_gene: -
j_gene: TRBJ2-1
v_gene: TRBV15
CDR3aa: CATSRDPPWPPNGGEQFF
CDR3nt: TGTGCCACCAGCAGAGATCCCCCCTGGCCACCAAATGGGGGTGAGCAGTTCTTC

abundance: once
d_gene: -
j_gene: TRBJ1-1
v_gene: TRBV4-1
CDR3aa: CASSLDPGDTEAFF
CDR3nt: TGCGCCAGCAGCCTGGATCCCGGGGACACTGAAGCTTTCTTT

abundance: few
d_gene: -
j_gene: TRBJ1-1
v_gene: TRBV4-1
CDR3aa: CASSLVTVMNTEAFF
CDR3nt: TGCGCCAGCAGCCTCGTGACAGTCATGAACACTGAAGCTTTCTTT

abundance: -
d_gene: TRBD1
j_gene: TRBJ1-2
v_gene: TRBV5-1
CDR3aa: CASSLPATGGGYGYTF
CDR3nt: TGCGCCAGCAGCTTACCCGCCACAGGGGGCGGCTATGGCTACACCTTC

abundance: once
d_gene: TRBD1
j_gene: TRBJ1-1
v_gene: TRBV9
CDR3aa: CASTRMTGEGTEAFF
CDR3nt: TGTGCCAGCACCAGGATGACAGGGGAAGGCACTGAAGCTTTCTTT

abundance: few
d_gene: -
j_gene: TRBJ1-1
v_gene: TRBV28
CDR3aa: CASREVRNTEAFF
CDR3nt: TGTGCCAGCAGGGAAGTTCGGAACACTGAAGCTTTCTTT

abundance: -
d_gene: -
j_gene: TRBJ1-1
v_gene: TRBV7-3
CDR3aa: CASSSGSMNTEAFF
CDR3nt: TGTGCCAGCAGCTCCGGGTCCATGAACACTGAAGCTTTCTTT

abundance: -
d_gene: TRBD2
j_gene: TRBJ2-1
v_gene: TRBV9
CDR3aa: CASNPSGTSRGVVNEQFF
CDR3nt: TGTGCCAGCAACCCCAGCGGGACTAGCCGGGGGGTGGTCAATGAGCAGTTCTTC